The 24 T cell receptor beta chains below come from one sample, sequenced in a study of blood T cell repertoires in COVID-19. The protocol was immunoSEQ multiplex PCR, while the TCRdb copy is restricted to in-frame clones and leaves out a portion. The sample contains tens of thousands of clones, 82% of which appear only once. The specimen sequenced was peripheral blood. These receptor sequences come from a woman in her sixties or seventies with acute or convalescent COVID-19.

The chain couples TRBV10-1 to TRBJ2-7; 12 nucleotides agree with TRBD2. V lost 5 bases and J lost 7; bases outside the gene matches: 6. This CDR3 comprises 14 residues. From germline, CDR1 is WNHNN and CDR2 SYGVQD (reference sequence). For the CDR3, the DNA is TGCGCCAGCAGTCCTAGCGGGAGGGTCGGAGAGCAGTACTTC. It encodes CASSPSGRVGEQYF.

This clone was seen only a few times. The gene calls are TRBV7-9 and TRBJ1-3, with unresolved D. Germline lookup yields CDR1 SEHNR and CDR2 FQNEAQ (reference sequence). This CDR3 has 14 amino acids. V was cut by 6 bases and J by 0 bases, with 9 bases left in between. CDR3 sequence: CASRPTSSGNTIYF. The CDR3 region has the DNA TGTGCCAGCAGACCAACAAGCTCTGGAAACACCATATATTTT. The whole variable domain, remainder taken from reference TRBV7-9 and TRBJ1-3, is DTGVSQNPRHKITKRGQNVTFRCDPISEHNRLYWYRQTLGQGPEFLTYFQNEAQLEKSRLLSDRFSAERPKGSFSTLEIQRTEQGDSAMYLCASRPTSSGNTIYFGEGSWLTVV.

In this sample, this clone turned up a few times. The V gene is TRBV19, the J gene TRBJ2-5; TRBD1 is a possible D gene (6 bases). The CDR3 is 13 residues long. Per germline, CDR1 LNHDA and CDR2 SQIVND (reference sequence). Deletions cut 8 bases from V and 2 bases from J, with 12 bases between. CDR3 in DNA: TGTGCCAGTTCCGCTCAGGGGCAAGAGACCCAGTACTTC. This gives the protein CASSAQGQETQYF.

The J gene is TRBJ2-1, the V gene TRBV19; D may be TRBD1 (5 bases). The CDR3 consists of 14 residues. Germline CDR1 reads LNHDA; CDR2 reads SQIVND (reference sequence). V shed 1 base and J shed 8 bases, with 12 bases lying between them. The CDR3 coding sequence is TGTGCCAGTAGTATAGGGCAGGGTCGCTATGAGCAGTTCTTC. Its translation: CASSIGQGRYEQFF.

The rearrangement links TRBV7-9 to TRBJ2-2, with TRBD2 identical over 10 bases. With V trimmed by 3 bases and J by 4 bases, 5 bases remained unmatched. Germline V gives CDR1 SEHNR, CDR2 FQNEAQ (reference sequence). The CDR3 has 16 amino acids. The CDR3 is CASSLLAGATTGELFF. In DNA, the CDR3 is TGTGCCAGCAGCTTGCTAGCGGGAGCCACCACCGGGGAGCTGTTTTTT.

The rearrangement uses TRBV5-1 and TRBJ2-5; 7 bases map to TRBD2. CDR1 SGHRS and CDR2 YFSETQ come from the germline V gene. This CDR3 is 13 amino acids long. The V gene end was trimmed by 5 bases and the J gene end by 5 bases; junction bases not matched to a gene: 6. DNA of the CDR3: TGCGCCAGCAGTTCTGGACTAGGCGAGACCCAGTACTTC. It is translated as CASSSGLGETQYF.

This clone came up once. This rearrangement joins TRBV7-9 to TRBJ2-5, with 8 bases aligning to TRBD2. There are 15 residues in the CDR3. V was clipped by 1 base and J by 2 bases; unmatched bases: 3. The germline V gene encodes CDR1 SEHNR and CDR2 FQNEAQ (reference sequence). CDR3 coding DNA: TGTGCCAGCAGCTTAGGCGGGGGGCCGCAAGAGACCCAGTACTTC. Amino acid sequence: CASSLGGGPQETQYF. Drawing the rest from reference TRBV7-9 and TRBJ2-5, the complete variable domain is DTGVSQNPRHKITKRGQNVTFRCDPISEHNRLYWYRQTLGQGPEFLTYFQNEAQLEKSRLLSDRFSAERPKGSFSTLEIQRTEQGDSAMYLCASSLGGGPQETQYFGPGTRLLVL.

On this clone: Within the sample, other DNA sequences also encode this same CDR3. This sequence joins TRBV7-8 and TRBJ1-1; D not resolved. The CDR3 consists of 13 residues. Germline CDR1 reads SGHVS; CDR2 reads FQNEAQ. The V end lost 0 bases, the J end lost 1 base, and 3 bases lay between the germline ends. The DNA for the CDR3 is TGTGCCAGCAGCTTAGCGCGGAACACTGAAGCTTTCTTT. Its protein is CASSLARNTEAFF.

V is TRBV4-2 and J is TRBJ2-3, with TRBD2 identical over 8 bases. Germline CDR1 reads LGHNA; CDR2 reads YNFKEQ. The CDR3 has 16 amino acids. The trim removed 2 bases at V and 3 bases at J, leaving 7 bases unmatched. For the CDR3, the DNA is TGTGCCAGCAGCCAATCCCGGGGGGGCCTAACAGATACGCAGTATTTT. Translation gives CASSQSRGGLTDTQYF.

As to this clone: Other DNA sequences of this sample code for an identical CDR3. The chain combines TRBV12-3 or TRBV12-4 with TRBJ1-1; D not certain. Trimming removed 1 base at V and 2 bases at J, with 5 bases between. The CDR3 covers 13 residues. CDR3 residues: CASSLGGNTEAFF. CDR3 coding DNA: TGTGCCAGCAGTTTAGGCGGCAACACTGAAGCTTTCTTT.

V and J are TRBV2 and TRBJ1-2; 8 bases fit TRBD1. The germline gives CDR1 SNHLY, CDR2 FYNNEI. V was pared by 1 base and J by 8 bases, with 12 bases of the junction left unmatched. The CDR3 runs to 16 residues. CDR3 DNA sequence: TGTGCCAGCAGTGAAGGTCCCGGACAGGGTCTTCGCGGCTACACCTTC. Its protein is CASSEGPGQGLRGYTF.

The table lists this clone with a count of one. CDR3: CASSETGGRRETQYF. DNA for the CDR3: TGTGCCAGCAGTGAAACGGGTGGGAGGAGAGAGACCCAGTACTTC. The chain uses TRBV2 and TRBJ2-5, with D maybe TRBD2 (6 bases). Looked up from germline, CDR1 is SNHLY and CDR2 is FYNNEI. V was shortened by 2 bases and J by 4 bases, with 14 bases between the two germline ends. The CDR3 length is 15 residues.

This clone turned up a few times. The CDR3: CASSLGQGSDGELFF. The CDR3 nucleotides are TGCGCCAGCAGCTTGGGACAGGGGTCTGACGGGGAGCTGTTTTTT. The chain recombines TRBV5-1 with TRBJ2-2, with 8 bases lining up with TRBD1. The CDR3 totals 15 residues. With V trimmed by 0 bases and J by 7 bases, 5 bases remained unmatched. CDR1 is SGHRS and CDR2 is YFSETQ in the germline V gene.

CDR3 region: CASSPAPLALWYF. The CDR3 DNA is TGTGCCAGCAGCCCCGCCCCCCTGGCTCTGTGGTATTTT. The rearrangement joins TRBV7-3 to TRBJ2-3; D gene unclear. Trimming removed 5 bases at V and 14 bases at J, with 20 bases between. Germline CDR1 is SGHTA and CDR2 is FQGTGA. CDR3 length equals 13 residues.

V gene TRBV7-9 combines with J gene TRBJ2-2; D perhaps matches TRBD2 (6 bases). CDR3 length: 12 residues. Looked up from germline, CDR1 is SEHNR and CDR2 is FQNEAQ (reference sequence). V was clipped by 9 bases and J by 6 bases, with 11 bases between them. The CDR3 loop reads CASRREAGELFF. As DNA, the CDR3 is TGTGCCAGTCGCAGGGAGGCCGGGGAGCTGTTTTTT.

This chain joins TRBV2 and TRBJ1-2, with 7 bases aligning to TRBD1. V was clipped by 7 bases and J by 3 bases; unmatched bases: 11. The CDR3 loop spans 15 amino acids. CDR1 and CDR2 (germline): SNHLY, FYNNEI. The CDR3, as DNA: TGTGCCAGCACCCGAGACAGGGCAGATGACTATGGCTACACCTTC. This gives the protein CASTRDRADDYGYTF.

The V and J genes are TRBV9 and TRBJ2-7; 7 bases align to TRBD1. The CDR3 has 14 residues. Germline values: CDR1 SGDLS, CDR2 YYNGEE. V trimming: 4 bases; J trimming: 1 base; junction bases outside the gene matches: 5. The chain's CDR3 is CASSPPDRSYEQYF. CDR3 nucleotide sequence: TGTGCCAGCAGCCCACCGGACAGGTCCTACGAGCAGTACTTC.

The table lists this clone with a few counts. This chain uses TRBV10-2 with TRBJ2-7; D might be TRBD2 (5 bases). Germline lookup yields CDR1 WSHSY and CDR2 SAAADI. The CDR3 totals 12 residues. Between the trimmed V and J ends, which lost 6 bases and 3 bases, there was a span of 9 bases. The CDR3, as DNA: TGCGCCAGCAGGGGAGATTTCTACGAGCAGTACTTC. Protein: CASRGDFYEQYF.

The genes are TRBV28 and TRBJ1-6; TRBD1 is a possible D gene (6 bases). Germline V gene data show CDR1 as MDHEN and CDR2 as SYDVKM. The CDR3 has 15 residues. V dropped 6 bases and J dropped 8 bases, with 17 bases sitting between them. The CDR3 DNA sequence: TGTGCCAGCAGACCGGGCGGGGGCGGTTATTCACCCCTCCACTTT. Its protein is CASRPGGGGYSPLHF. Complete variable domain (other parts from reference TRBV28 and TRBJ1-6): DVKVTQSSRYLVKRTGEKVFLECVQDMDHENMFWYRQDPGLGLRLIYFSYDVKMKEKGDIPEGYSVSREKKERFSLILESASTNQTSMYLCASRPGGGGYSPLHFGNGTRLTVT.

V and J are TRBV5-1 and TRBJ1-1; D not certain. Germline CDR1 SGHRS, CDR2 YFSETQ. The V end was cut by 0 bases, the J end by 1 base, with 16 bases between. CDR3 length equals 17 residues. Written as DNA, the CDR3 is TGCGCCAGCAGCTTGGCCGGGAATAGGGTGGGGAACACTGAAGCTTTCTTT. As protein: CASSLAGNRVGNTEAFF.

V and J are TRBV28 and TRBJ1-1, with D maybe TRBD1 (5 bases). The germline V gene has CDR1 MDHEN and CDR2 SYDVKM. V lost 4 bases, J lost 10 bases, and 13 bases lay in between. The CDR3 has 12 amino acids. CDR3 in amino acids: CASSSAWGGAFF. Here the CDR3 DNA reads TGTGCCAGCAGTTCCGCTTGGGGGGGAGCTTTCTTT.

The chain is built from TRBV11-2 and TRBJ2-7; maybe TRBD1 (5 bases). Germline CDR1 and CDR2: SGHAT and FQNNGV. Trimming shortened V by 5 bases and J by 3 bases, and 20 bases separated the two germline ends. The CDR3 is made up of 16 amino acids. CDR3 nucleotide sequence: TGTGCCAGCAGCCCCCTCTCGCGCCAGGGCGTCTACGAGCAGTACTTC. Translated, it gives CASSPLSRQGVYEQYF.

The V call is TRBV6-5, the J call TRBJ2-1; 8 nucleotides line up with TRBD2. Germline V gene data show CDR1 as MNHEY and CDR2 as SVGAGI. CDR3 length: 16 residues. V was clipped by 4 bases and J by 6 bases; unmatched bases: 11. The CDR3 DNA reads TGTGCCAGCAGTTCATTCTCGGGGGGGCATCGCAATGAGCAGTTCTTC. Translating it yields CASSSFSGGHRNEQFF.

This sequence joins TRBV27 and TRBJ1-2; TRBD1 agrees at 12 bases. Losses at the gene ends were 2 bases for V and 4 bases for J; bases not matched to a gene: 2. Germline V gene data show CDR1 as MNHEY and CDR2 as SMNVEV (reference sequence). The CDR3 contains 15 residues. This CDR3 reads CASSLEGQGAYGYTF. The CDR3 DNA sequence: TGTGCCAGCAGTTTAGAGGGACAGGGGGCCTATGGCTACACCTTC.